This is a list of T cell receptor beta chains from one sample in a study of T cell responses to AZD1222 COVID-19 vaccine. The repertoire was sequenced with immunoSEQ multiplex PCR; TCRdb's copy has only in-frame clones and lacks some. The table has approximately 180,000 clones, just under 90% seen once. The material was peripheral blood, obtained 28 days after the second dose of the MenACWY control vaccine. These receptors were collected from an adult who received the MenACWY meningococcal vaccine as a control. CDR3s include the opening cysteine and the closing phenylalanine or tryptophan. D genes are given only for firm matches. Expanded clones are given a class, and other clones once, few, many or no size at all.

clone size	D gene	V gene	J gene	CDR3 length	CDR3 protein	CDR3 DNA
-	-	TRBV12-3/TRBV12-4	TRBJ1-1	13	CASSPLPNTEAFF	TGTGCCAGCAGTCCCCTCCCGAACACTGAAGCTTTCTTT
-	-	TRBV28	TRBJ1-2	14	CASSFTGEAYGYTF	TGTGCCAGCAGTTTTACGGGGGAGGCCTATGGCTACACCTTC
-	-	TRBV19	TRBJ1-2	15	CASSKDPDGTYGYTF	TGTGCCAGTAGTAAGGACCCGGACGGGACCTATGGCTACACCTTC
-	-	TRBV28	TRBJ1-6	13	CASSPDGPAPLHF	TGTGCCAGCAGTCCGGACGGGCCAGCACCCCTCCACTTT
-	TRBD1	TRBV6-5	TRBJ1-4	15	CASSRQGGLTEKLFF	TGTGCCAGCAGTCGACAGGGGGGACTAACTGAAAAACTGTTTTTT
-	-	TRBV28	TRBJ1-2	10	CASQGYGYTF	TGTGCCAGCCAGGGCTATGGCTACACCTTC
-	-	TRBV7-8	TRBJ1-5	14	CASSLGGAYQPQHF	TGTGCCAGCAGCTTAGGTGGGGCGTATCAGCCCCAGCATTTT
-	TRBD2	TRBV2	TRBJ2-3	15	CASSEEAGALGTQYF	TGTGCCAGCAGTGAAGAGGCGGGAGCACTTGGTACGCAGTATTTT
-	-	TRBV6-5	TRBJ1-1	12	CASRGPSQIAFF	TGTGCCAGCAGAGGACCCTCCCAAATCGCTTTCTTT
-	-	TRBV19	TRBJ1-5	12	CASSGMDQPQHF	TGTGCCAGTAGTGGAATGGACCAGCCCCAGCATTTT
once	TRBD1	TRBV12-5	TRBJ2-7	15	CASAFFGTGIYEQYF	TGTGCTAGTGCTTTTTTCGGGACAGGGATCTACGAGCAGTACTTC
-	TRBD1	TRBV19	TRBJ2-1	20	CASRQGAIAGFFGSYNEQFF	TGTGCCTCCCGACAGGGGGCAATAGCAGGTTTTTTTGGCTCCTACAATGAGCAGTTCTTC
few	TRBD1	TRBV18	TRBJ2-7	14	CASSHGTGVYEQYF	TGTGCCAGCTCACACGGGACAGGCGTTTACGAGCAGTACTTC
-	TRBD2	TRBV28	TRBJ2-7	15	CASSLWASGAYEQYF	TGTGCCAGCAGTTTATGGGCTAGCGGGGCCTACGAGCAGTACTTC
once	-	TRBV30	TRBJ1-2	13	CAWSVWLRSGYTF	TGTGCCTGGAGCGTATGGTTGCGGAGTGGCTACACCTTC
-	TRBD2	TRBV6-6	TRBJ2-7	13	CASSLAGADEQYF	TGTGCCAGCAGTTTAGCGGGAGCGGACGAGCAGTACTTC
few	-	TRBV5-4	TRBJ1-3	16	CASGLGGGDPGNTIYF	TGTGCCAGCGGATTGGGGGGCGGGGACCCTGGAAACACCATATATTTT
-	-	TRBV19	TRBJ2-2	14	CASSFFGNTGELFF	TGTGCCAGTAGTTTTTTTGGGAACACCGGGGAGCTGTTTTTT
-	TRBD2	TRBV30	TRBJ2-2	15	CAGPAGELYTGELFF	TGTGCCGGACCGGCGGGAGAATTGTACACCGGGGAGCTGTTTTTT
once	-	TRBV6-5	TRBJ2-7	14	CASSYGQETYEQYF	TGTGCCAGCAGTTACGGGCAGGAAACCTACGAGCAGTACTTC
-	-	TRBV9	TRBJ2-5	14	CASSVERDAKTQYF	TGTGCCAGCAGCGTAGAGAGGGACGCAAAGACCCAGTACTTC
-	-	TRBV28	TRBJ1-1	11	CASSLYSEAFF	TGTGCCAGCAGTTTATACTCTGAAGCTTTCTTT
-	TRBD2	TRBV29-1	TRBJ2-5	15	CSVGKSGGFQETQYF	TGCAGCGTTGGTAAATCGGGGGGGTTCCAAGAGACCCAGTACTTC
-	TRBD1	TRBV3-1/TRBV3-2	TRBJ2-7	11	CASSSRQGLYF	TGTGCCAGCAGCTCTCGACAGGGCTTGTACTTC
-	TRBD2	TRBV5-1	TRBJ2-1	18	CASRAGLAGVSFVNEQFF	TGCGCCAGCAGGGCGGGACTAGCGGGAGTGAGTTTTGTCAATGAGCAGTTCTTC
-	-	TRBV7-9	TRBJ2-7	15	CASSPWGPSSYEQYF	TGTGCCAGCAGCCCCTGGGGGCCTTCTTCTTACGAGCAGTACTTC
-	-	TRBV11-2	TRBJ2-2	13	CASSSSWTGELFF	TGTGCCAGCAGCTCTAGTTGGACCGGGGAGCTGTTTTTT
-	-	TRBV6-2/TRBV6-3	TRBJ1-1	13	CASSEDGWTEAFF	TGTGCCAGCAGTGAGGACGGATGGACTGAAGCTTTCTTT
-	-	TRBV5-4	TRBJ1-4	14	CASSLEQGDEKLFF	TGTGCCAGCAGCTTGGAACAGGGTGATGAAAAACTGTTTTTT
once	TRBD1	TRBV7-9	TRBJ2-1	15	CASSSGQGAHYEQFF	TGTGCCAGCAGCTCAGGACAGGGGGCTCACTATGAGCAGTTCTTC
-	TRBD1	TRBV5-1	TRBJ2-7	19	CASSLAVRPLQGAAYEQYF	TGCGCCAGCAGCTTGGCCGTAAGGCCATTGCAGGGGGCTGCCTACGAGCAGTACTTC
-	-	TRBV19	TRBJ2-7	14	CASKVATQAGEQYF	TGTGCCAGTAAAGTCGCGACTCAGGCCGGAGAGCAGTACTTC
-	-	TRBV6-1	TRBJ1-1	11	CASSYGTEAFF	TGTGCCAGCAGTTATGGCACTGAAGCTTTCTTT
-	-	TRBV10-3	TRBJ1-2	14	CAISEGHRGYGYTF	TGTGCCATCAGTGAGGGCCATCGGGGCTATGGCTACACCTTC
-	-	TRBV5-1	TRBJ1-1	12	CASRPGNTEAFF	TGCGCCAGCAGACCCGGGAACACTGAAGCTTTCTTT
-	-	TRBV28	TRBJ2-1	12	CASRLTTTQQFF	TGTGCCAGCAGGCTGACTACAACACAGCAGTTCTTC
-	-	TRBV28	TRBJ1-5	16	CASSLISTGNGEPQHF	TGTGCCAGCAGTTTAATCTCAACGGGAAATGGAGAGCCCCAGCATTTT
-	-	TRBV30	TRBJ2-7	14	CAWSVGGYSYEQYF	TGTGCCTGGAGTGTAGGTGGCTACTCCTACGAGCAGTACTTC
once	TRBD2	TRBV7-2	TRBJ2-7	15	CASSSEALAGYEQYF	TGTGCCAGCAGCTCCGAGGCACTAGCGGGCTACGAGCAGTACTTC
-	-	TRBV7-2	TRBJ1-1	15	CASSLEQASLTEAFF	TGTGCCAGCAGCTTAGAACAGGCCAGTCTCACTGAAGCTTTCTTT
-	-	TRBV9	TRBJ2-1	15	CASSSPSPSYNEQFF	TGTGCCAGCAGTTCCCCCAGTCCTTCCTACAATGAGCAGTTCTTC